The T cell receptor beta chain under discussion was sequenced for a study of T cells after yellow fever vaccination. This CDR3 region has 16 residues. With V trimmed by 2 bases and J by 6 bases, 11 bases remained unmatched. CDR1 MNHEY and CDR2 SVGAGI come from the germline V gene. Using its own MiXCR run on the 5' RACE reads, TCRdb lists one record per CDR3 protein. The sample contains 320,000 or so distinct CDR3 sequences, roughly 8.6% of which appear only once. J is TRBJ2-7 and V is TRBV6-5, with 9 bases aligning to TRBD1. The clonotype originates from a man younger than 35 who received the YFV17D yellow fever vaccine. The sample was PBMCs, taken roughly 46 days after the first yellow fever vaccination. The CDR3 region is CASSYELQGARSEQYF. DNA of the CDR3: TGTGCCAGCAGTTACGAGCTACAGGGGGCGCGAAGCGAGCAGTACTTC.